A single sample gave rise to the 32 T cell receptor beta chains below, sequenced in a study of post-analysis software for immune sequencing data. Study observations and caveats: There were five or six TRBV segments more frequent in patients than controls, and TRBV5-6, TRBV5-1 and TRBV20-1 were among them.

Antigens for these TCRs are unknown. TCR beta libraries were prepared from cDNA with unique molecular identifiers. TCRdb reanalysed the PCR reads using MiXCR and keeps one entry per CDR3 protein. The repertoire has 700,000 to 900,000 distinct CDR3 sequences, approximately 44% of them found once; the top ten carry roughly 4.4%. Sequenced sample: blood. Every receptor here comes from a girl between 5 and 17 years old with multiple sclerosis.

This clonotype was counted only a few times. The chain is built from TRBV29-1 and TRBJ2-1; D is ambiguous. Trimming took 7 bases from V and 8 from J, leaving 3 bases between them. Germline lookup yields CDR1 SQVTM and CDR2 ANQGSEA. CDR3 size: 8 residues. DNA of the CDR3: TGCAGCGGCGATGAGCAGTTCTTC. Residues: CSGDEQFF.

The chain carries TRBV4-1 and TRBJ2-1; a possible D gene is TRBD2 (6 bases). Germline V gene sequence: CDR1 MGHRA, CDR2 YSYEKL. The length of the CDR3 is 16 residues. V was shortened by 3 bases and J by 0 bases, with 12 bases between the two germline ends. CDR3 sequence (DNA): TGCGCCAGCAGCCAGGGGACTCGGAGCTCCTACAATGAGCAGTTCTTC. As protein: CASSQGTRSSYNEQFF.

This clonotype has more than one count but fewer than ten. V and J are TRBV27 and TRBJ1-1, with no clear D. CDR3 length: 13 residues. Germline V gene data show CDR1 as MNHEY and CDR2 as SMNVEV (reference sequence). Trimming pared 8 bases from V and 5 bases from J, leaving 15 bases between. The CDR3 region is CASLGSGWTEAFF. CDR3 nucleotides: TGTGCCAGCCTTGGAAGCGGGTGGACTGAAGCTTTCTTT.

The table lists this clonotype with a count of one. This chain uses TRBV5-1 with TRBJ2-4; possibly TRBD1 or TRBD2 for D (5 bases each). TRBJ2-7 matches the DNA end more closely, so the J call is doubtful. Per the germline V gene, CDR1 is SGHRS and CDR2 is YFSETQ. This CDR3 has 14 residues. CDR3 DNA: TGCGCCAGCAGCTTGACTGAGGGGCTATACGAGCAGTACTTC. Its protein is CASSLTEGLYEQYF.

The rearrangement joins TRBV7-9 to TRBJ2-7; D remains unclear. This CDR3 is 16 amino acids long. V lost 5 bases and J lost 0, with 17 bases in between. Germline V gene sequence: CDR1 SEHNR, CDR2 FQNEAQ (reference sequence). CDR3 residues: CASSPQRGVRSYEQYF. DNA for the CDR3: TGTGCCAGCAGCCCTCAGCGTGGGGTCCGCTCCTACGAGCAGTACTTC.

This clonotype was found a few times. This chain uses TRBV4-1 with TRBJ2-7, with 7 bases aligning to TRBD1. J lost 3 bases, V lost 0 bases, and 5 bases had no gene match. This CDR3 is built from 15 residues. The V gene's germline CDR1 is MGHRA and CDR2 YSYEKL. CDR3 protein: CASSQDSGTVYEQYF. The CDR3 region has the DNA TGCGCCAGCAGCCAAGATTCTGGGACAGTCTACGAGCAGTACTTC.

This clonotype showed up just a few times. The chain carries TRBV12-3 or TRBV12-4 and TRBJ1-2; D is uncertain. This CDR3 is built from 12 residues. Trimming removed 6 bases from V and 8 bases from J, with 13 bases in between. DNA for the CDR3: TGTGCCAGCAGCCACGCCTCCTGGGGCTACACCTTC. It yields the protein CASSHASWGYTF.

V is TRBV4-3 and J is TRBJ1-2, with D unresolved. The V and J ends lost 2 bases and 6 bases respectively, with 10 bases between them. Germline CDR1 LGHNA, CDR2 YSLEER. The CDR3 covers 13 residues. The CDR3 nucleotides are TGCGCCAGCAGCCAATCAGGAGTCGATGGCTACACCTTC. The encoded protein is CASSQSGVDGYTF.

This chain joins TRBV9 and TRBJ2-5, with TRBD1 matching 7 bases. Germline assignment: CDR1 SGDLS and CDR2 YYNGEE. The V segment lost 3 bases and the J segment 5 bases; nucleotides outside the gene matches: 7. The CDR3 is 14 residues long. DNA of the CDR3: TGTGCCAGCAGCGAACGGACAGGTGGGGAGACCCAGTACTTC. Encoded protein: CASSERTGGETQYF.

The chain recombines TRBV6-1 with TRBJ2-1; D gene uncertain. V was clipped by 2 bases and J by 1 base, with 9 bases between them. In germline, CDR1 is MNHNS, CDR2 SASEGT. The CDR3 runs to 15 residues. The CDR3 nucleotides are TGTGCCAGCAGTGAACCTGGGGTATCCTACAATGAGCAGTTCTTC. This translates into CASSEPGVSYNEQFF.

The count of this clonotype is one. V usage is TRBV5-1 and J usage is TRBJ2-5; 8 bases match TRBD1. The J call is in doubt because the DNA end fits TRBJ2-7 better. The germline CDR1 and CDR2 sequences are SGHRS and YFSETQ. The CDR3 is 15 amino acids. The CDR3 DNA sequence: TGCGCCAGCAGCGAAAGGACAGGGCAAACCTACGAGCAGTACTTC. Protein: CASSERTGQTYEQYF.

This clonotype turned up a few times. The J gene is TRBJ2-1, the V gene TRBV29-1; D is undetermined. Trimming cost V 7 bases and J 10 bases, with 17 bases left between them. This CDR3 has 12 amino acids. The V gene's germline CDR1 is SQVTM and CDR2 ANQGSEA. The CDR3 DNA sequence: TGCAGCGCCGGGTGGCGGCCCCACGAGCAGTTCTTC. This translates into CSAGWRPHEQFF.

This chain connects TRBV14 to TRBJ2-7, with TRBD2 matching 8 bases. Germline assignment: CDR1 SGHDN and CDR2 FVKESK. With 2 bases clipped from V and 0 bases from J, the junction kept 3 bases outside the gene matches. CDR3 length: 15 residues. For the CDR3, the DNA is TGTGCCAGCAGCCAATTAGCGGGGCCCTCCTACGAGCAGTACTTC. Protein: CASSQLAGPSYEQYF.

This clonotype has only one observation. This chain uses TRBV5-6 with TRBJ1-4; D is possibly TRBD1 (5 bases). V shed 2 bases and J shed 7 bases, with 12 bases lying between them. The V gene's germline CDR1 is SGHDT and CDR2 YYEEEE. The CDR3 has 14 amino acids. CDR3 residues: CASSFGAEAEKLFF. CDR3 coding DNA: TGTGCCAGCAGCTTTGGGGCGGAGGCTGAAAAACTGTTTTTT.

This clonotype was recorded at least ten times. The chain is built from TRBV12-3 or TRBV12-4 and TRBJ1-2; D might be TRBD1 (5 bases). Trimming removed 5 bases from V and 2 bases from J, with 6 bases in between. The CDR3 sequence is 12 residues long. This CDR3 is CASSQGNYGYTF. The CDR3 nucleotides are TGTGCCAGCAGTCAGGGAAACTATGGCTACACCTTC.

This CDR3 reads CASSRLDHSTDRLAYEQYF. The CDR3 DNA sequence: TGTGCCAGCAGCAGACTCGACCACTCCACAGACAGGTTGGCCTACGAGCAGTACTTC. The V and J genes are TRBV21-1 and TRBJ2-7; the table names TRBD1, a call not compared with the DNA. TRBV21-1 is marked as a pseudogene. The CDR3 is 19 residues long.

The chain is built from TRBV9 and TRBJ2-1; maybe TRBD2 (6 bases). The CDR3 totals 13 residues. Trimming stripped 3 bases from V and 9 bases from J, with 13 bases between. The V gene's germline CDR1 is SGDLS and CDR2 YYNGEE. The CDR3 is CASSDQVGGEQFF. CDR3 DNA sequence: TGTGCCAGCAGCGATCAGGTGGGGGGTGAGCAGTTCTTC.

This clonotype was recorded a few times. CDR3 region: CASSRRDGTHEQYF. In nucleotides, the CDR3 is TGCGCCAGCAGCCGACGGGACGGGACGCACGAGCAGTACTTC. This chain links TRBV5-1 with TRBJ2-7; perhaps D is TRBD1 or TRBD2 (5 bases each). Germline lookup yields CDR1 SGHRS and CDR2 YFSETQ. V lost 4 bases to trimming and J lost 5 bases, with 16 bases between them. CDR3 length: 14 amino acids.

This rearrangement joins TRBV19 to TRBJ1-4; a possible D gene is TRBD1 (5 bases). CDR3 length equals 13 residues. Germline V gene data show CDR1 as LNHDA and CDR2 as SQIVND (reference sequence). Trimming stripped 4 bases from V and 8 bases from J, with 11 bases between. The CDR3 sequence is CASSNGAREKLFF. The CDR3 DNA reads TGTGCCAGTAGTAACGGGGCCAGGGAAAAACTGTTTTTT.

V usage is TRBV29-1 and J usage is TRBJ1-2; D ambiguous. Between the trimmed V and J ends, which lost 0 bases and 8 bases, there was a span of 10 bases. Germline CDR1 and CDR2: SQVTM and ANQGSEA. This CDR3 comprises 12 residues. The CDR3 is CSVEDPYWGYTF. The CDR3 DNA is TGCAGCGTTGAAGACCCGTACTGGGGCTACACCTTC.

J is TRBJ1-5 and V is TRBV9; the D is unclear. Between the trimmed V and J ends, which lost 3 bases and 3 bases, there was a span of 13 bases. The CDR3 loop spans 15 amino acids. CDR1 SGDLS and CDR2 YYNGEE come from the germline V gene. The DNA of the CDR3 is TGTGCCAGCAGCGCCGGCGGGAGGACCAATCAGCCCCAGCATTTT. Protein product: CASSAGGRTNQPQHF.

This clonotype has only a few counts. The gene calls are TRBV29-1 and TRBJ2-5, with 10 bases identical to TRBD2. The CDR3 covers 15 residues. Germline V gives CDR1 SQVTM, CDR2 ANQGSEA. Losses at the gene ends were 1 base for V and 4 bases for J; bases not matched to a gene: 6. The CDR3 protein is CSVEGLAGDLETQYF. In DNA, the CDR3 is TGCAGCGTTGAAGGGCTAGCGGGAGACTTAGAGACCCAGTACTTC.

CDR3 region: CSATERWGGEQYF. In DNA, the CDR3 is TGCAGTGCTACAGAGAGATGGGGGGGCGAGCAGTACTTC. The genes are TRBV20-1 and TRBJ2-7; 7 bases are shared with TRBD2. V gave up 4 bases and J gave up 6 bases; unmatched junction bases: 9. CDR1 is DFQATT, CDR2 SNEGSKA, per germline (reference sequence). The CDR3 spans 13 residues.

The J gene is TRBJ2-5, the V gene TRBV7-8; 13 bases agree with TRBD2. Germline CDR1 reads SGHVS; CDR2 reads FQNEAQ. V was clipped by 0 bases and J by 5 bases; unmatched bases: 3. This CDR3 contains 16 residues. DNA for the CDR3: TGTGCCAGCAGCTTAGCGACTAGCGGGAGGCTGGAGACCCAGTACTTC. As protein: CASSLATSGRLETQYF.

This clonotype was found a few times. The CDR3 here is CASSNRDRGHEKLFF. As DNA, the CDR3 is TGTGCCAGCAGCAACCGGGACAGGGGGCATGAAAAACTGTTTTTT. The chain employs TRBV9 and TRBJ1-4; 12 positions match TRBD1. CDR3 length: 15 amino acids. The V and J ends lost 4 bases and 6 bases, in that order; junction bases with no gene match: 4. Germline-derived CDR1 and CDR2 are SGDLS and YYNGEE.

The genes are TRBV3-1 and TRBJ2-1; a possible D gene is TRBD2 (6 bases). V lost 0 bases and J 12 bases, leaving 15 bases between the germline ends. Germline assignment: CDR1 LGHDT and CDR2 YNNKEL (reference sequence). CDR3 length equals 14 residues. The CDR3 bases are TGTGCCAGCAGCCAAGACCCGACTAGTGTTGGGCAGTTCTTC. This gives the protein CASSQDPTSVGQFF.

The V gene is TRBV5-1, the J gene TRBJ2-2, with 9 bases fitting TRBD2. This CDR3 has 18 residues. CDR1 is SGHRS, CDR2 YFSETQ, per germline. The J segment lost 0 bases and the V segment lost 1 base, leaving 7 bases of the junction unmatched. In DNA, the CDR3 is TGCGCCAGCAGCTTGCTCGGCAGCGGGAGGACGAACACCGGGGAGCTGTTTTTT. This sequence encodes CASSLLGSGRTNTGELFF.

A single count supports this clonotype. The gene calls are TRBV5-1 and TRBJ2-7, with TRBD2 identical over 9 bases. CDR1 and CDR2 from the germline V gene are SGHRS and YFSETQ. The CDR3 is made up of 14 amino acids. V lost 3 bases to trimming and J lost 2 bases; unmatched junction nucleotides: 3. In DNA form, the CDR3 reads TGCGCCAGCAGCTGGGCGGGAGGGGCCTACGAGCAGTACTTC. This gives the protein CASSWAGGAYEQYF. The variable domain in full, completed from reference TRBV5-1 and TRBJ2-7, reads KAGVTQTPRYLIKTRGQQVTLSCSPISGHRSVSWYQQTPGQGLQFLFEYFSETQRNKGNFPGRFSGRQFSNSRSEMNVSTLELGDSALYLCASSWAGGAYEQYFGPGTRLTVT.

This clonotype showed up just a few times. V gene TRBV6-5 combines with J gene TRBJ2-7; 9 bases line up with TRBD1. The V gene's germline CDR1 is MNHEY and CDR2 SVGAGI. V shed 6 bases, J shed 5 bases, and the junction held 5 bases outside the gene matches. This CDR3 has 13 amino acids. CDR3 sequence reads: CASRSWDRDEQYF. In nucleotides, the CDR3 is TGTGCCAGCAGATCCTGGGACAGGGACGAGCAGTACTTC.

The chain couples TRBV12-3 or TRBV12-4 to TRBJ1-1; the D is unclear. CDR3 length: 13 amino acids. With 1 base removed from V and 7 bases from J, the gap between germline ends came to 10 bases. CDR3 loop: CASSLVGEIEAFF. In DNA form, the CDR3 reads TGTGCCAGCAGTTTAGTTGGGGAGATTGAAGCTTTCTTT.

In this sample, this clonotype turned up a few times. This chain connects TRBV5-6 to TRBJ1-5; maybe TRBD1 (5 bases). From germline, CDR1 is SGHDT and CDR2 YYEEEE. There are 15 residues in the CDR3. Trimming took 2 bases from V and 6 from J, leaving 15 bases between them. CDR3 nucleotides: TGTGCCAGCAGCTTCCGCCGGGCAGGGCCTCAGCCCCAGCATTTT. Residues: CASSFRRAGPQPQHF.

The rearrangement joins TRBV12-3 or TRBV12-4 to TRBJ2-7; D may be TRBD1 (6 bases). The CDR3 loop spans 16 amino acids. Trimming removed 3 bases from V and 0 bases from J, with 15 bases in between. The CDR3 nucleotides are TGTGCCAGCAGTTTGCAAGGGGGTAGCGCCTCCTACGAGCAGTACTTC. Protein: CASSLQGGSASYEQYF.